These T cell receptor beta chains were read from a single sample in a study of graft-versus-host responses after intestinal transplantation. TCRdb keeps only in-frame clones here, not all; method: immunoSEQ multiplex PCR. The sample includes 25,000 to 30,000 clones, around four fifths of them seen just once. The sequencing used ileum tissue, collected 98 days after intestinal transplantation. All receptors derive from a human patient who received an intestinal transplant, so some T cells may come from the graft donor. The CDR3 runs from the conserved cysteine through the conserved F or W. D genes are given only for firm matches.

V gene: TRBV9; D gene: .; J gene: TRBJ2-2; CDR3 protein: CASSERSYTGELFF
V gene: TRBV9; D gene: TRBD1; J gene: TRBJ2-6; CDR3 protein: CASSPRTGDGANVLTF
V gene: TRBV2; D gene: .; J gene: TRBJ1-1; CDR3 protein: CASSDWLQGAEAFF
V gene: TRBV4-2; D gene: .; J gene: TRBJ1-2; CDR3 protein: CASSQDLKGPGYGYTF
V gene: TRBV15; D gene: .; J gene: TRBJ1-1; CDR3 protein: CATSRGPWVNTEAFF
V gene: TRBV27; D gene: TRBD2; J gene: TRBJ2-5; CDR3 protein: CASSSGLAVQETQYF
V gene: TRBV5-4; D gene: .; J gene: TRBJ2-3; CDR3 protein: CASSPTYRTASTDTQYF
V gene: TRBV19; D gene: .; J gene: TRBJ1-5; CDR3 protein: CASKLTFHSGTYSNQPQHF
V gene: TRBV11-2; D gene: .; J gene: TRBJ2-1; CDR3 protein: CASSQAGGGYNEQFF
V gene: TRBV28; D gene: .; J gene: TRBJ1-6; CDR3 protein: CASSFPSLNNSPLHF
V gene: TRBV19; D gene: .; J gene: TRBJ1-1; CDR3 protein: CASRALPGVFSNTEAFF
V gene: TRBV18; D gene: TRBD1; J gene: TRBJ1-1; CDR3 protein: CASSPMGQSNTEAFF
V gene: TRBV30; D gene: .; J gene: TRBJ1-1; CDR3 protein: CAGRGLGTKNTEAFF
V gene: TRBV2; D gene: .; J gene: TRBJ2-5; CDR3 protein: CASSQLGGAGETQYF
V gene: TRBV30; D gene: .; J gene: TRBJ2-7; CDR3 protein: CAWRQGEQYF
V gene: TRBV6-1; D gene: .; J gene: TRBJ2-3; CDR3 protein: CASSEALGLHARDTQYF
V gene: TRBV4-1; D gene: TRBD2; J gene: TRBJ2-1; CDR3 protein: CASSHLRGGAWNEQFF
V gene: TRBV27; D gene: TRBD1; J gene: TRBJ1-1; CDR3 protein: CASGSSDRGRAEAFF
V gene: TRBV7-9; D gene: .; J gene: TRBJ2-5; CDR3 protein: CASSLGLQETQYF
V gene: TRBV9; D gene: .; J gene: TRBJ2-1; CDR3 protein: CASSVDRGSYNEQFF
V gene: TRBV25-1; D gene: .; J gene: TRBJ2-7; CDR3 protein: CASSEFQGGGEQYF
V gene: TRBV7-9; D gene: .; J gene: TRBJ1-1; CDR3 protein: CASSFGVVTQAFF
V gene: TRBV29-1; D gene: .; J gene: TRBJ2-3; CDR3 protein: CSVGPSQADTQYF
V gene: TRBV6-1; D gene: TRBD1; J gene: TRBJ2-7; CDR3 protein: CASSGLWGQGIGEFYEQYF
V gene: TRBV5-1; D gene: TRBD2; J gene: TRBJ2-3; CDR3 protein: CASSLSGGIGTDTQYF
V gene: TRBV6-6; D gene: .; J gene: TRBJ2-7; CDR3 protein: CASSRSYEQYF
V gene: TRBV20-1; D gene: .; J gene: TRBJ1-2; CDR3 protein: CSANSHRGYTF
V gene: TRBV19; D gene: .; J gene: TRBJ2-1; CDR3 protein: CASRTDSYNEQFF
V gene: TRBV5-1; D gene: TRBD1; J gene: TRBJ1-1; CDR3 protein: CASSSQGQGQGNTEAFF
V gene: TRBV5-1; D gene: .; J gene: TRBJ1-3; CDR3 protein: CASSPGQLFSGNTIYF
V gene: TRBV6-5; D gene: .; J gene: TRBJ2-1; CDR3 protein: CASKPIVNNEQFF
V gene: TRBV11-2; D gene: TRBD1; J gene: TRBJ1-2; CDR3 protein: CASSPGTGGSNYGYTF
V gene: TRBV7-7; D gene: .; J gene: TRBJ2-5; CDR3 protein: CASSPTAGTSQETQYF
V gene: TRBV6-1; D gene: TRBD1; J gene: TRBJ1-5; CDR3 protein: CASSISGGREPQHF
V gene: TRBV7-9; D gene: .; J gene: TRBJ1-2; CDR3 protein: CASSFGQTGTYGYTF
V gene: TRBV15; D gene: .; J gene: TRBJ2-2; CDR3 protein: CATSRATVNTGELFF
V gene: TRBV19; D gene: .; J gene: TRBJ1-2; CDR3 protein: CASSIPEDRGAHGYTF
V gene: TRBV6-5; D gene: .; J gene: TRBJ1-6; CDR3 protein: CASSYGQAYNSPLHF
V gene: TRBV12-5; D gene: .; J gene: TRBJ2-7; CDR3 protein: CASGWPQYEQYF
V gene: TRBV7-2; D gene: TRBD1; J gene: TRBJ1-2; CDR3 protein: CASSSDRGYGYTF